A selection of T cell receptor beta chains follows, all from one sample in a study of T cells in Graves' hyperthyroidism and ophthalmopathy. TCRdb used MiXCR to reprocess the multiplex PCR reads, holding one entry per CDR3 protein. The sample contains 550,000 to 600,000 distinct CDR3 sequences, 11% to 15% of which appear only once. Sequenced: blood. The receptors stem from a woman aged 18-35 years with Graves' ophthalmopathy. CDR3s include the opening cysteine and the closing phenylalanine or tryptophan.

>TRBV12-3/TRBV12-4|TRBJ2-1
CASRRRIFHNEQFF
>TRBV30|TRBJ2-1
CAWGGMRTSIYNEQFF
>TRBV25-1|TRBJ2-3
CASSPFSGRSTDTQYF
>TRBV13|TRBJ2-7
CASSLRPAGISYEQYF
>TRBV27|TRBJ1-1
CASNLRGPTEAFF
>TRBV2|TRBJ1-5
CASRVNEGSYQPQHF
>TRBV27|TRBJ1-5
CASSLLEDQPQHF
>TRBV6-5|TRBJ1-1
CASSYQLKTFF
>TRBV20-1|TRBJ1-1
CSARGTRMNTEAFF
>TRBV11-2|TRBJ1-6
CASSLLAFGGPDLLHF
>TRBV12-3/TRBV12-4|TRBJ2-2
CASIFPGLAGLANTGELFF
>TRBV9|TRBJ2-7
CASSVGGAGGPPYEQYF
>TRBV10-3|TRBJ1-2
CAISRDVGSGGYTF
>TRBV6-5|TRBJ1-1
CASSYGTMNTEAFF
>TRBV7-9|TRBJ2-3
CAGGNRGISTDTQYF
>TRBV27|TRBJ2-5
CASSFFFQETQYF
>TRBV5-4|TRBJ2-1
CASSSAQGTRRPKQFF